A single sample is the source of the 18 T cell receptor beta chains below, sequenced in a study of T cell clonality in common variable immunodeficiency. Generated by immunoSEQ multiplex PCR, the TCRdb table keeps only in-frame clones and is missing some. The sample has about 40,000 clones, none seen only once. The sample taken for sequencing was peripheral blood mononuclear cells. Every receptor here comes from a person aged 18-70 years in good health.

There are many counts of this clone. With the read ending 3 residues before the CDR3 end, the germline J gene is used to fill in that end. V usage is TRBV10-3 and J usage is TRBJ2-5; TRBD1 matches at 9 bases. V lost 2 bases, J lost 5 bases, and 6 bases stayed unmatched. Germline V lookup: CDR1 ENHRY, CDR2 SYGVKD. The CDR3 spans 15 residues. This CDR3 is CAISEGTGIGETQYF. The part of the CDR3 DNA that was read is TGTGCCATCAGTGAGGGGACAGGGATAGGGGAGACC.

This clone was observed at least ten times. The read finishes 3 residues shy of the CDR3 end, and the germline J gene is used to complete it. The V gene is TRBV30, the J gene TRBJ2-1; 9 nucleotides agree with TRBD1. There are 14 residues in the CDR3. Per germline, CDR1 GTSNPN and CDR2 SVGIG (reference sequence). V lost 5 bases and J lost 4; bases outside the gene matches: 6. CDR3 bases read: TGTGCCTGGGAAACAGGGGGCAGGTACAATGAG. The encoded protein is CAWETGGRYNE. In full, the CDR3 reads CAWETGGRYNEQFF.

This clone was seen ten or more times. CDR3 amino acids: CSAREQGVPSGANVLTF. CDR3 DNA (partial): TGCAGTGCCCGAGAGCAGGGGGTTCCCTCTGGGGCCAACGTC. The gene calls are TRBV20-1 and TRBJ2-6; TRBD1 aligns across 7 bases. Read data end 3 residues before the CDR3 end; the end is taken from the germline J gene. The J segment lost 0 bases and the V segment lost 6 bases, leaving 11 bases of the junction unmatched. Germline V gives CDR1 DFQATT, CDR2 SNEGSKA (reference sequence). This CDR3 has 17 residues.

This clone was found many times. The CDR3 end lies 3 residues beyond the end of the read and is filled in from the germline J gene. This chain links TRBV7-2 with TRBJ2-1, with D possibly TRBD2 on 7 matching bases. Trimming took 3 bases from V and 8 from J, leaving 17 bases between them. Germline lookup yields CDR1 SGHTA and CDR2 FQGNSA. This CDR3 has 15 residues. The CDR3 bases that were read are TGTGCCAGCAGCTTGTGGGGGGGCCAGTCGGATGAG. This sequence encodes CASSLWGGQSDE. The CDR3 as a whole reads CASSLWGGQSDEQFF.

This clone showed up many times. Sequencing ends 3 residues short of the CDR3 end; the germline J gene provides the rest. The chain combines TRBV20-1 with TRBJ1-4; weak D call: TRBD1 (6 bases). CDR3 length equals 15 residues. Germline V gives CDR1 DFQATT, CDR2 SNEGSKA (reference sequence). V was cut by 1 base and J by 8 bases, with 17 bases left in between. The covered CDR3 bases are TGCAGTGCTAGAGTCAACAGGGAATTGTGCGAAAAA. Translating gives CSARVNRELCEK. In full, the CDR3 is CSARVNRELCEKLFF.

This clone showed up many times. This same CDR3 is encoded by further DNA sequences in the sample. The CDR3 loop is CASSIDRTAGNTIYF. The sequenced CDR3 bases are TGTGCCAGTAGTATAGATCGGACAGCTGGAAACACC. The J gene is TRBJ1-3, the V gene TRBV19, with a weak D call TRBD1 (6 bases). The CDR3 extends 3 residues past the end of the read, so its final part is completed from the germline J gene. Germline-derived CDR1 and CDR2 are LNHDA and SQIVND (reference sequence). Trimming stripped 0 bases from V and 2 bases from J, with 8 bases between. This CDR3 is 15 amino acids long.

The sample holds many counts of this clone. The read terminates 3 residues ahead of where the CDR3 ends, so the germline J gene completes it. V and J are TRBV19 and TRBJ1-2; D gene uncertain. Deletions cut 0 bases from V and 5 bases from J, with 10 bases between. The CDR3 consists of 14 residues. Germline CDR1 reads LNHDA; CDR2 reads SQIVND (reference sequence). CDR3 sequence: CASSIEAFGYGYTF. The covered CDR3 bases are TGTGCCAGTAGTATAGAGGCGTTCGGGTATGGC.

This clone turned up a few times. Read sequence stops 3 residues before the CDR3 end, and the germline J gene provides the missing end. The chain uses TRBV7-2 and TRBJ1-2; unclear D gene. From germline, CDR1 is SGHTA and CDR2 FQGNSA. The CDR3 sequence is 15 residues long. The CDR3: CASSLQPLAGNDYTF. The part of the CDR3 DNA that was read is TGTGCCAGCAGCCTCCAACCTCTAGCGGGGAATGAC.

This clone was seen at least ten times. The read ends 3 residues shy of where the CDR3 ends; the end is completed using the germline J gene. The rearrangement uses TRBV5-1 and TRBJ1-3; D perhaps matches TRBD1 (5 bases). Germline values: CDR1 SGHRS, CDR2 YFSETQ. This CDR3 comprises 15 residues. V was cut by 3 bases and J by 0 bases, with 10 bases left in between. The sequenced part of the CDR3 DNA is TGCGCCAGCAGCTCGGACGGGGGCTCTGGAAACACC. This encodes CASSSDGGSGNT. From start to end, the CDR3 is CASSSDGGSGNTIYF.

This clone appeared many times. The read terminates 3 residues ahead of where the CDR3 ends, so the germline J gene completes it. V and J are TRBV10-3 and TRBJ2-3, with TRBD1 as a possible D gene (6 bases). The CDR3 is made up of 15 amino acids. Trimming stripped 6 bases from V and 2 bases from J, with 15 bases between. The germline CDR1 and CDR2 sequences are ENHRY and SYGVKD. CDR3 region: CAIRKYRVYTDTQYF. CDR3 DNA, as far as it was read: TGTGCCATCAGGAAATACAGGGTCTACACAGATACG.

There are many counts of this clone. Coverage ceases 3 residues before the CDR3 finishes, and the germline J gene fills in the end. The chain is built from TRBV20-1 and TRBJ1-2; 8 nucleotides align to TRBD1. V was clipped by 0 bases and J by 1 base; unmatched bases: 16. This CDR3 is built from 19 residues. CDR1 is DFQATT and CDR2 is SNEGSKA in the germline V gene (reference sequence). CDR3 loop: CSARDYREQGVHLNYGYTF. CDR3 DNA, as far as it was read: TGCAGTGCTAGAGATTATCGCGAACAGGGGGTCCATCTTAACTATGGC.

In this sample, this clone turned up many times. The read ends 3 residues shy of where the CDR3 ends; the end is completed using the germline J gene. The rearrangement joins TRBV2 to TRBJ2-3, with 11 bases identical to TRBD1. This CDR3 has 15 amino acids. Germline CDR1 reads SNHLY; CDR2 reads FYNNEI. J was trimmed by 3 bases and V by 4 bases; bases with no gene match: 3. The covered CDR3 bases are TGTGCCAGCAGTGGGAGGGACAGGGGGACAGATACG. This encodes CASSGRDRGTDT. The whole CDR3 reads CASSGRDRGTDTQYF.

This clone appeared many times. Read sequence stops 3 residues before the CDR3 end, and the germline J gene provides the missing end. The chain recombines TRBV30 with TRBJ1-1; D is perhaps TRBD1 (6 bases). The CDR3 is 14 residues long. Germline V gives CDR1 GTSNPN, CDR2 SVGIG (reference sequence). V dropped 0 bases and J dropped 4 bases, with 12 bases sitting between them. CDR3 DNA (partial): TGTGCCTGGAGTGTGAACAGGGCGAGCACTGAA. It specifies CAWSVNRASTE. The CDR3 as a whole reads CAWSVNRASTEAFF.

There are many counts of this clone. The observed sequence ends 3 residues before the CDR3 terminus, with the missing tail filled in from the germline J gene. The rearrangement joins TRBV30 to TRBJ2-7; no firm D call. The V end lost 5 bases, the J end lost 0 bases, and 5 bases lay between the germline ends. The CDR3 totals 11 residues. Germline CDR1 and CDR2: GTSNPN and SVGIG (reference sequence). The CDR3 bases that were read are TGTGCCTGGGCCAGCTCCTACGAG. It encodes CAWASSYE. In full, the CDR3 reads CAWASSYEQYF.

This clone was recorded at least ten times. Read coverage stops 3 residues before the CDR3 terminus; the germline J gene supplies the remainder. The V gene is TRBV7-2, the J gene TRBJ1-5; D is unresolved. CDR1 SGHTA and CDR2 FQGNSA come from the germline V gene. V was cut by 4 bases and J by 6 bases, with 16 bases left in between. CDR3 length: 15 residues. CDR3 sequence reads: CASSSAGLEGQPQHF. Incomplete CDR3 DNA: TGTGCCAGCAGCTCCGCGGGCTTGGAGGGTCAGCCC.

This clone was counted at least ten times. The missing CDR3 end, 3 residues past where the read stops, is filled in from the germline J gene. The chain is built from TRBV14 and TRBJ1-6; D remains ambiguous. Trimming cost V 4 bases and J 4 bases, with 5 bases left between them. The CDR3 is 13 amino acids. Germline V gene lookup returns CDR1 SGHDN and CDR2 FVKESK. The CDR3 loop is CASSPVYNSPLHF. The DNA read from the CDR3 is TGTGCCAGCAGCCCCGTTTATAATTCACCC.

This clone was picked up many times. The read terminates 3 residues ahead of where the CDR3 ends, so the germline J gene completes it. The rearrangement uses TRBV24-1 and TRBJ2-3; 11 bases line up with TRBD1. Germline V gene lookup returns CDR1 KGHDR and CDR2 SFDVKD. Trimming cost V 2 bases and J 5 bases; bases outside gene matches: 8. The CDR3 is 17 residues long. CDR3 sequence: CATSDSSGTGGRDTQYF. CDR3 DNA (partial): TGTGCCACCAGTGATTCGTCCGGGACAGGGGGTAGAGATACG.

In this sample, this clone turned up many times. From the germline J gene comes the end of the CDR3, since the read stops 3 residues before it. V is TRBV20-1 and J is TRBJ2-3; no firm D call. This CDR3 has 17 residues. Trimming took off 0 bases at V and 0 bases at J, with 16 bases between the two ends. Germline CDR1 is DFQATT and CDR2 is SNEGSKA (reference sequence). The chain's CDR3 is CSARDSSKPSSTDTQYF. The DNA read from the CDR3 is TGCAGTGCTAGAGATAGTTCGAAGCCCTCTAGCACAGATACG.